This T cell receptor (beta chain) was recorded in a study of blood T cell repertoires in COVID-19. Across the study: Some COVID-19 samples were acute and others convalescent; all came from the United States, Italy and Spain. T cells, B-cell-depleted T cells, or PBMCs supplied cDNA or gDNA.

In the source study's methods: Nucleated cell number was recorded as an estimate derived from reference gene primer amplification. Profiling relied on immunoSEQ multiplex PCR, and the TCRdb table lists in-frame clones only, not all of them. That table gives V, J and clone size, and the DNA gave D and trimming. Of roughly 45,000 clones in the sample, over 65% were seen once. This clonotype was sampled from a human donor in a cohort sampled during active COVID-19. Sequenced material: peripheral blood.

In DNA, the CDR3 is TGCAGCGTAGGGACAGGCTATGGCTACACCTTC. It specifies CSVGTGYGYTF. The chain is built from TRBV29-1 and TRBJ1-2; 8 bases align to TRBD1. This CDR3 has 11 amino acids. Trimming cost V 6 bases and J 4 bases; bases outside gene matches: 1. CDR1 is SQVTM and CDR2 is ANQGSEA in the germline V gene. The whole variable domain, remainder taken from reference TRBV29-1 and TRBJ1-2, is SAVISQKPSRDICQRGTSLTIQCQVDSQVTMMFWYRQQPGQSLTLIATANQGSEATYESGFVIDKFPISRPNLTFSTLTVSNMSPEDSSIYLCSVGTGYGYTFGSGTRLTVV.